The next 10 T cell receptor beta chains were all read from a single sample in a study of cytomegalovirus exposure and HLA in healthy donors. Assay used: immunoSEQ multiplex PCR; TCRdb lists only in-frame clones, some missing. The data hold hundreds of thousands of clones, with more than 80% observed a single time. The sequencing input was PBMCs. The receptors come from a woman between 18 and 29 years old in good health and CMV-seronegative.

CDR3 DNA: TGTGCCAGCAGTTACCTAGCGACAAGCTCCTACAATGAGCAGTTCTTC. Translated, it gives CASSYLATSSYNEQFF. The chain is built from TRBV6-5 and TRBJ2-1; TRBD2 is a possible D gene (6 bases). The V gene lost 2 bases and the J gene lost 0 bases, with 11 bases spanning the gap. The CDR3 runs 16 residues. In germline, CDR1 is MNHEY, CDR2 SVGAGI.

This clone showed up just once. The V gene is TRBV4-1, the J gene TRBJ1-1, with TRBD1 matching over 8 bases. CDR3 length equals 15 residues. Losses at the gene ends were 3 bases for V and 2 bases for J; bases not matched to a gene: 5. Germline assignment: CDR1 MGHRA and CDR2 YSYEKL. CDR3 in DNA: TGCGCCAGCAGCCAGCAGGGGGCATTCAACACTGAAGCTTTCTTT. Translated, it gives CASSQQGAFNTEAFF.

The V and J genes are TRBV6-5 and TRBJ1-6; D call uncertain. This CDR3 has 14 residues. Between the trimmed V and J ends, which lost 2 bases and 9 bases, there was a span of 11 bases. Germline V gene sequence: CDR1 MNHEY, CDR2 SVGAGI. The CDR3 DNA follows: TGTGCCAGCAGTTACGCCAGTAGCGGTTCACCCCTCCACTTT. Protein: CASSYASSGSPLHF.

V is TRBV6-5 and J is TRBJ2-7; D is perhaps TRBD1 (5 bases). Between the trimmed V and J ends, which lost 0 bases and 2 bases, there was a span of 8 bases. Germline V lookup: CDR1 MNHEY, CDR2 SVGAGI. There are 14 residues in the CDR3. The CDR3 bases are TGTGCCAGCAGTTACTCGGACAAAGCCTACGAGCAGTACTTC. Its protein is CASSYSDKAYEQYF.

V usage is TRBV27 and J usage is TRBJ2-7; 11 bases align to TRBD2. This CDR3 region has 15 residues. V lost 3 bases, J lost 6 bases, and 7 bases stayed unmatched. Per the germline V gene, CDR1 is MNHEY and CDR2 is SMNVEV (reference sequence). For the CDR3, the DNA is TGTGCCAGCAGTTTTCTAGCGGGAGGAGTACCCGAGCAGTACTTC. Its translation is CASSFLAGGVPEQYF.

V gene TRBV30 combines with J gene TRBJ2-7, with 7 bases matching TRBD1. V gave up 5 bases and J gave up 2 bases; unmatched junction bases: 9. This CDR3 contains 14 residues. Germline V gives CDR1 GTSNPN, CDR2 SVGIG (reference sequence). The CDR3 here is CAWVKGTATYEQYF. The CDR3 nucleotides are TGTGCCTGGGTTAAGGGGACAGCTACCTACGAGCAGTACTTC.

CDR3 loop: CAWSEAWTGYEQYF. CDR3 DNA: TGTGCCTGGAGTGAAGCTTGGACAGGGTACGAGCAGTACTTC. The V gene is TRBV30, the J gene TRBJ2-7; 8 bases fit TRBD1. This CDR3 spans 14 amino acids. Germline loops: CDR1 GTSNPN, CDR2 SVGIG (reference sequence). The V segment lost 1 base and the J segment 4 bases; nucleotides outside the gene matches: 6.

This chain's CDR3 is CASSPRTIHQETQYF. The CDR3 DNA sequence: TGTGCCAGCTCACCACGTACAATCCACCAAGAGACCCAGTACTTC. The V call is TRBV18, the J call TRBJ2-5, with D unresolved. The V end was cut by 1 base, the J end by 0 bases, with 9 bases between. This CDR3 contains 15 residues. Germline lookup yields CDR1 KGHSH and CDR2 LQKENI.

In its sample, this clone was seen a few times. The chain is built from TRBV5-4 and TRBJ1-5, with 12 bases matching TRBD1. The germline V gene has CDR1 SGHNT and CDR2 YYREEE (reference sequence). The CDR3 runs to 15 residues. The trim removed 4 bases at V and 7 bases at J, leaving 6 bases unmatched. CDR3 protein: CASSPGTGGGQPQHF. In DNA, the CDR3 is TGTGCCAGCAGCCCGGGGACAGGGGGCGGGCAGCCCCAGCATTTT. Complete variable domain (other parts from reference TRBV5-4 and TRBJ1-5): ETGVTQSPTHLIKTRGQQVTLRCSSQSGHNTVSWYQQALGQGPQFIFQYYREEENGRGNFPPRFSGLQFPNYSSELNVNALELDDSALYLCASSPGTGGGQPQHFGDGTRLSIL.

CDR3 nucleotide sequence: TGTGCCAGCAGCCAGGGCAGGGGCACCCTCTATGGCTACACCTTC. Protein product: CASSQGRGTLYGYTF. This sequence joins TRBV14 and TRBJ1-2, with D perhaps TRBD1 (6 bases). The CDR3 has 15 amino acids. Germline CDR1 is SGHDN and CDR2 is FVKESK. V was trimmed by 3 bases and J by 4 bases, leaving 15 bases between them.